This T cell receptor (beta chain) came from a study of metastatic and nonmetastatic thyroid tumors. In the study overall: Repertoires from blood and tumor or nodule tissue of malignant and benign thyroid patients were compared.

The CDR3 covers 13 residues. CDR1 SGHRS and CDR2 YFSETQ come from the germline V gene. The germline V and J ends were trimmed by 4 bases and 4 bases, with 8 bases remaining between them. Thyroid surgery was preceded by no treatment in any patient. With respect to this clone: What it binds is unknown.

Source study methods: Built for papillary thyroid cancer, a distant-metastasis classifier drew on CDR3 differences across clinicopathological groups. Through MiXCR, TCRdb re-clonotyped the PCR reads. These V and J calls originate from TCRdb's pipeline instead of the authors' own analysis. The data contain around 18,000 clones, 29% of them singletons. Overall study findings and caveats: In both blood and tumor samples, TCR beta diversity was reported significantly higher for malignant than benign nodules.

The receptor's source is a female donor with papillary thyroid cancer or a benign thyroid nodule (not recorded which). Some clones in this sample may be carry-over from other donors' samples. Sample: tumor tissue. V is TRBV5-1 and J is TRBJ2-2, with D hard to call. CDR3 loop: CASSAGPTGELFF. In DNA, the CDR3 is TGCGCCAGCAGCGCCGGCCCCACCGGGGAGCTGTTTTTT.